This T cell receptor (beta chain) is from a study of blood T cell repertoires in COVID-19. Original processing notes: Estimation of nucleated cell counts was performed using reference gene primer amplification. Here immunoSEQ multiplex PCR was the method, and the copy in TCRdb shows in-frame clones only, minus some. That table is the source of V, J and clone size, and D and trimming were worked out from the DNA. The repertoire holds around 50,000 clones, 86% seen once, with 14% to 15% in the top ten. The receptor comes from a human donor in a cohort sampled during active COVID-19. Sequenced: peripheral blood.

DNA for the CDR3: TGTGCCAGCAGCACAGAGACAGGATACTACAATGAGCAGTTCTTC. It codes for CASSTETGYYNEQFF. The chain uses TRBV5-8 and TRBJ2-1; tentative D call: TRBD1 (6 bases). The CDR3 runs 15 residues. From germline, CDR1 is SGHTS and CDR2 YDEGEE. V was shortened by 4 bases and J by 3 bases, with 14 bases between the two germline ends.